The 17 T cell receptor beta chains in this list originate from one sample, sequenced in a study of blood T cell repertoires in COVID-19. Libraries were prepared by immunoSEQ multiplex PCR; TCRdb keeps only in-frame clonotypes and omits some of them. The sample carries under 55,000 clones, 87% recorded once. What was sequenced was peripheral blood. These receptors all come from an elderly woman with COVID-19, enrolled during active disease.

This clone appeared once. The chain employs TRBV29-1 and TRBJ2-1; no clear D gene. The CDR3 has 9 residues. V was pared by 4 bases and J by 12 bases, with 7 bases between. Germline-derived CDR1 and CDR2 are SQVTM and ANQGSEA. CDR3 residues: CSVVPGQFF. The CDR3 coding sequence is TGCAGCGTTGTCCCAGGGCAGTTCTTC.

The genes are TRBV12-3 or TRBV12-4 and TRBJ2-7; TRBD1 might be the D (5 bases). The CDR3 sequence is 12 residues long. The germline V and J ends were trimmed by 6 bases and 9 bases, with 15 bases remaining between them. This CDR3 reads CASRPAGWRQYF. The CDR3 nucleotides read TGTGCCAGCAGACCCGCAGGGTGGAGGCAGTACTTC.

The chain links TRBV3-1 (or the pseudogene TRBV3-2) to TRBJ2-5; 11 nucleotides agree with TRBD1. CDR1 and CDR2 from the germline V gene are LGHDT and YNNKEL (reference sequence). After removal of 0 bases from V and 1 base from J, the junction contained 1 base not matched to a gene. The CDR3 runs to 16 residues. The CDR3 is CASSQEGTGGQETQYF. The DNA of the CDR3 is TGTGCCAGCAGCCAAGAGGGGACAGGGGGCCAAGAGACCCAGTACTTC.

The chain carries TRBV28 and TRBJ1-2, with TRBD1 identical over 10 bases. The germline gives CDR1 MDHEN, CDR2 SYDVKM. V was clipped by 4 bases and J by 4 bases; unmatched bases: 6. The CDR3 is 15 amino acids. CDR3 in DNA: TGTGCCAGCAGTTCGACCGGGACAGGGGCCTATGGCTACACCTTC. Encoded protein: CASSSTGTGAYGYTF.

V usage is TRBV11-3 and J usage is TRBJ2-2; 8 bases align to TRBD2. The CDR3 consists of 18 residues. Germline V gene sequence: CDR1 SGHNT, CDR2 YENEEA. The V gene end was trimmed by 0 bases and the J gene end by 4 bases; junction bases not matched to a gene: 10. CDR3 amino acids: CASSLERISGRATGELFF. DNA for the CDR3: TGTGCCAGCAGCTTAGAGCGGATCTCCGGGAGGGCCACCGGGGAGCTGTTTTTT.

The V and J genes are TRBV4-1 and TRBJ2-7, with D possibly being TRBD1 (5 bases). This CDR3 spans 15 amino acids. Germline assignment: CDR1 MGHRA and CDR2 YSYEKL. V shed 4 bases and J shed 0 bases, with 13 bases lying between them. CDR3 amino acids: CASSPETDSSYEQYF. The DNA for the CDR3 is TGCGCCAGCAGCCCTGAGACAGATTCCTCCTACGAGCAGTACTTC.

The CDR3 loop reads CAISDDSSYEQYF. The DNA for the CDR3 is TGTGCCATCAGTGACGACAGCTCCTACGAGCAGTACTTC. The chain links TRBV10-3 to TRBJ2-7, with D maybe TRBD1 (5 bases). The CDR3 has 13 residues. Germline V gives CDR1 ENHRY, CDR2 SYGVKD. Trimming removed 3 bases at V and 0 bases at J, with 6 bases between.

The V gene is TRBV28, the J gene TRBJ1-5; tentative D call: TRBD1 (6 bases). The V and J ends lost 8 bases and 3 bases respectively, with 11 bases between them. This CDR3 comprises 13 residues. The V gene's germline CDR1 is MDHEN and CDR2 SYDVKM. The CDR3 protein is CASGRGINQPQHF. For the CDR3, the DNA is TGTGCCAGCGGAAGGGGGATCAATCAGCCCCAGCATTTT.

V is TRBV5-8 and J is TRBJ1-5; D remains ambiguous. CDR1 is SGHTS and CDR2 is YDEGEE in the germline V gene. This CDR3 is 15 amino acids long. Trimming took 0 bases from V and 0 from J, leaving 7 bases between them. The CDR3 protein is CASSLVPYSNQPQHF. The CDR3 DNA is TGTGCCAGCAGCTTGGTTCCCTATAGCAATCAGCCCCAGCATTTT.

The chain carries TRBV5-5 and TRBJ2-2; 8 bases agree with TRBD2. This CDR3 comprises 17 residues. V dropped 2 bases and J dropped 1; count of bases not matched to a gene: 7. Per germline, CDR1 SGHKS and CDR2 YYEKEE (reference sequence). CDR3 nucleotide sequence: TGTGCCAGCAGCTTAAGGTCCCTAGCGGGGAACACCGGGGAGCTGTTTTTT. This sequence encodes CASSLRSLAGNTGELFF.

This sequence joins TRBV11-3 and TRBJ2-3; D is ambiguous. Per germline, CDR1 SGHNT and CDR2 YENEEA. The CDR3 is 13 residues long. V gave up 4 bases and J gave up 5 bases, with 10 bases separating them. The CDR3 here is CASSSPPGDTQYF. The CDR3, as DNA: TGTGCCAGCAGCTCCCCACCGGGAGATACGCAGTATTTT.

The chain has TRBV2 and TRBJ2-3; 11 bases are shared with TRBD2. Germline V gene lookup returns CDR1 SNHLY and CDR2 FYNNEI. V shed 5 bases, J shed 4 bases, and the junction held 5 bases outside the gene matches. The CDR3 is 15 amino acids. This CDR3 reads CASSPTSGSPDTQYF. The CDR3 DNA follows: TGTGCCAGCAGTCCCACTAGCGGGAGTCCAGATACGCAGTATTTT.

This clone appeared a single time. This chain joins TRBV5-8 and TRBJ2-5; 9 bases map to TRBD1. CDR1 is SGHTS, CDR2 YDEGEE, per germline. With 0 bases clipped from V and 4 bases from J, the junction kept 4 bases outside the gene matches. This CDR3 spans 15 amino acids. CDR3 in DNA: TGTGCCAGCAGCTTGGAAGGGACAGGGTCAGAGACCCAGTACTTC. Amino acids: CASSLEGTGSETQYF. Based on the CDR3 plus reference TRBV5-8 and TRBJ2-5, the full variable domain is EAGVTQSPTHLIKTRGQQATLRCSPISGHTSVYWYQQALGLGLQFLLWYDEGEERNRGNFPPRFSGRQFPNYSSELNVNALELEDSALYLCASSLEGTGSETQYFGPGTRLLVL.

This clone has more than one count but fewer than ten. This sequence joins TRBV21-1 and TRBJ2-4; TRBD2, the table's D call, lacks a check against the DNA. TRBV21-1 is described as a pseudogene. The CDR3 has 19 amino acids. The CDR3 bases are TGTGCCAGCAGCAATCCCCGAAAGGAGGTTGTGGTTAGCGAAAACATTCAGTACTTC. It specifies CASSNPRKEVVVSENIQYF.

V and J are TRBV19 and TRBJ2-7; 7 nucleotides agree with TRBD1. Germline CDR1 reads LNHDA; CDR2 reads SQIVND (reference sequence). The CDR3 has 15 residues. The trim removed 6 bases at V and 1 base at J, leaving 9 bases unmatched. The CDR3 region is CASRSRTGDSYEQYF. CDR3 coding DNA: TGTGCCAGTAGGAGTAGGACAGGTGATTCCTACGAGCAGTACTTC.

This clone was counted between two and nine times. The chain recombines TRBV28 with TRBJ1-1; 9 bases map to TRBD1. Germline CDR1 reads MDHEN; CDR2 reads SYDVKM. The length of the CDR3 is 12 residues. Trimming cost V 5 bases and J 11 bases; bases outside gene matches: 6. For the CDR3, the DNA is TGTGCCAGCAGTCTGGGGACAGGGAGCGCTTTCTTT. Encoded protein: CASSLGTGSAFF.

The rearrangement links TRBV7-8 to TRBJ2-5; 8 bases fit TRBD1. This CDR3 region has 13 residues. With 5 bases clipped from V and 5 bases from J, the junction kept 4 bases outside the gene matches. Per the germline V gene, CDR1 is SGHVS and CDR2 is FQNEAQ. The CDR3 sequence is CASSRDRGETQYF. In DNA, the CDR3 is TGTGCCAGCAGCAGAGACAGGGGCGAGACCCAGTACTTC.